This entry lists 4 T cell receptor beta chains sequenced from one sample in a study of a mutant IDH1 vaccine in newly diagnosed glioma (dated by TCRdb to the early 2020s). Library preparation used the immunoSEQ multiplex PCR assay. TCRdb carries this immuneACCESS record with in-frame sequences only. Its versions omit some clonotypes, under half of them owing to an unresolved V gene in the studies checked, with the rest unexplained. The sample profile shows under 70,000 clones; 84% of them were found once. Less than 8% of the sample is in the top ten clones. The antigens of these receptors remain unknown. The time point label corresponds to: week 5, during vaccination. A 20-mer mutant IDH1 peptide at 300 micrograms in Montanide made up each vaccine dose, which was injected subcutaneously together with topical imiquimod. The source was PBMCs, collected from a glioma patient whose treatment included an IDH1 peptide vaccine. Every receptor here comes from a woman aged 50 to 60 with glioma.

The sample holds a few counts of this clone. The chain couples TRBV29-1 to TRBJ1-1, with D maybe TRBD1 (6 bases). Germline-derived CDR1 and CDR2 are SQVTM and ANQGSEA. The CDR3 loop spans 13 amino acids. Trimming took off 6 bases at V and 0 bases at J, with 11 bases between the two ends. The CDR3 sequence: CSVMGHLNTEAFF. CDR3 nucleotides: TGCAGCGTCATGGGACACTTGAACACTGAAGCTTTCTTT. The full variable domain, in which reference TRBV29-1 and TRBJ1-1 provide the parts outside the CDR3, is SAVISQKPSRDICQRGTSLTIQCQVDSQVTMMFWYRQQPGQSLTLIATANQGSEATYESGFVIDKFPISRPNLTFSTLTVSNMSPEDSSIYLCSVMGHLNTEAFFGQGTRLTVV.

This chain joins TRBV19 and TRBJ1-6; no firm D call. CDR3 size: 12 residues. Germline assignment: CDR1 LNHDA and CDR2 SQIVND (reference sequence). The V and J ends lost 4 bases and 7 bases respectively, with 5 bases between them. CDR3 protein: CASSTVNSPLHF. The DNA of the CDR3 is TGTGCCAGTAGTACCGTAAATTCACCCCTCCACTTT. The whole variable domain, remainder taken from reference TRBV19 and TRBJ1-6, is DGGITQSPKYLFRKEGQNVTLSCEQNLNHDAMYWYRQDPGQGLRLIYYSQIVNDFQKGDIAEGYSVSREKKESFPLTVTSAQKNPTAFYLCASSTVNSPLHFGNGTRLTVT.

This clone was observed a single time. The J gene is TRBJ1-6, the V gene TRBV11-2; perhaps TRBD1 as D (6 bases). The germline V and J ends were trimmed by 6 bases and 6 bases, with 12 bases remaining between them. Germline V gene lookup returns CDR1 SGHAT and CDR2 FQNNGV. The CDR3 runs to 14 residues. The chain's CDR3 is CASRGGGLNSPLHF. In nucleotides, the CDR3 is TGTGCCAGCAGGGGCGGGGGGCTTAATTCACCCCTCCACTTT.

This chain links TRBV28 with TRBJ1-6; D is perhaps TRBD1 (6 bases). V was pared by 5 bases and J by 7 bases, with 12 bases between. Germline loops: CDR1 MDHEN, CDR2 SYDVKM. The CDR3 runs 14 residues. CDR3 sequence: CASSLQGGNSPLHF. The CDR3, as DNA: TGTGCCAGCAGTCTCCAAGGGGGGAATTCACCCCTCCACTTT.